The 27 T cell receptor beta chains listed next were all sequenced from one sample in a study of cytomegalovirus exposure and HLA in healthy donors. The PCR ran on 60 Vbeta and 13 Jbeta primers. Assay used: immunoSEQ multiplex PCR; TCRdb lists only in-frame clones, some missing. The repertoire consists of some 190,000 clones, with 77% occurring once and the leading ten covering approximately 1.5%. Material: PBMCs. These receptors were collected from a man aged 18 to 29 in good health and CMV-seronegative.

The V gene is TRBV18, the J gene TRBJ1-2, with unresolved D. The V gene lost 3 bases and the J gene lost 8 bases, with 16 bases spanning the gap. CDR3 length: 14 residues. The germline V gene encodes CDR1 KGHSH and CDR2 LQKENI. CDR3 protein: CASSPASGTVGYTF. CDR3 sequence (DNA): TGTGCCAGCTCACCCGCATCAGGAACAGTGGGCTACACCTTC.

V and J are TRBV7-2 and TRBJ2-5; 8 positions match TRBD1. Germline CDR1 reads SGHTA; CDR2 reads FQGNSA. V lost 1 base and J lost 4; bases outside the gene matches: 11. The CDR3 extends over 17 amino acids. The CDR3 sequence is CASSLGQGIDPRETQYF. CDR3 DNA: TGTGCCAGCAGCTTAGGACAGGGGATCGATCCCCGAGAGACCCAGTACTTC. Combining the CDR3 with reference TRBV7-2 and TRBJ2-5 gives the whole variable domain GAGVSQSPSNKVTEKGKDVELRCDPISGHTALYWYRQSLGQGLEFLIYFQGNSAPDKSGLPSDRFSAERTGGSVSTLTIQRTQQEDSAVYLCASSLGQGIDPRETQYFGPGTRLLVL.

CDR3 loop: CASSPGTGGRTQYF. CDR3 nucleotide sequence: TGTGCCAGCAGTCCCGGGACAGGGGGGAGGACCCAGTACTTC. The chain has TRBV6-1 and TRBJ2-5, with 11 bases that match TRBD1. The CDR3 consists of 14 residues. Per the germline V gene, CDR1 is MNHNS and CDR2 is SASEGT. V lost 5 bases and J lost 7; bases outside the gene matches: 6.

Concerning this clone itself: The sample has other DNA sequences that encode this CDR3 too. This chain's CDR3 is CASSPGTGRAYEQYF. The CDR3, as DNA: TGTGCCAGCAGCCCCGGGACAGGGAGGGCCTACGAGCAGTACTTC. The J gene is TRBJ2-7, the V gene TRBV11-2; 9 bases map to TRBD1. CDR3 length: 15 amino acids. Germline V gene lookup returns CDR1 SGHAT and CDR2 FQNNGV. V lost 5 bases, J lost 2 bases, and 7 bases stayed unmatched.

V is TRBV6-5 and J is TRBJ2-5, with D perhaps TRBD2 (7 bases). Germline values: CDR1 MNHEY, CDR2 SVGAGI. The CDR3 contains 13 residues. Between the trimmed V and J ends, which lost 6 bases and 6 bases, there was a span of 14 bases. CDR3 in DNA: TGTGCCAGCAGGGGGGGGCAGGCGAAGACCCAGTACTTC. Translating it yields CASRGGQAKTQYF.

V and J are TRBV7-9 and TRBJ2-1; 11 bases are a match to TRBD2. Germline CDR1 is SEHNR and CDR2 is FQNEAQ (reference sequence). The CDR3 consists of 15 residues. V lost 2 bases to trimming and J lost 7 bases; unmatched junction nucleotides: 4. The CDR3 nucleotides are TGTGCCAGCAGCTTAACTAGCGGGAGAGTAAATGAGCAGTTCTTC. Amino acid sequence: CASSLTSGRVNEQFF.

The chain is built from TRBV6-5 and TRBJ1-1, with D possibly TRBD1 on 6 matching bases. Deletions cut 4 bases from V and 6 bases from J, with 18 bases between. The CDR3 contains 15 residues. The V gene's germline CDR1 is MNHEY and CDR2 SVGAGI. CDR3 in DNA: TGTGCCAGCAGTTCAGACAGGAGGCGGTTTTCTGAAGCTTTCTTT. Protein: CASSSDRRRFSEAFF.

The rearrangement uses TRBV30 and TRBJ2-3; 8 nucleotides align to TRBD2. CDR3 length equals 17 residues. Germline V gives CDR1 GTSNPN, CDR2 SVGIG (reference sequence). J gave up 4 bases and V 4 bases, and 16 bases lay outside the gene matches. CDR3 sequence: CAWTSGTSVVRADTQYF. In DNA, the CDR3 is TGTGCCTGGACCTCCGGGACTAGTGTTGTGAGGGCAGATACGCAGTATTTT. The full variable domain, completed using reference TRBV30 and TRBJ2-3, is SQTIHQWPATLVQPVGSPLSLECTVEGTSNPNLYWYRQAAGRGLQLLFYSVGIGQISSEVPQNLSASRPQDRQFILSSKKLLLSDSGFYLCAWTSGTSVVRADTQYFGPGTRLTVL.

This chain links TRBV27 with TRBJ1-4; 7 nucleotides match TRBD1. V shed 5 bases and J 4 bases; nucleotides not matched to a gene: 13. Germline CDR1 is MNHEY and CDR2 is SMNVEV (reference sequence). The CDR3 has 17 amino acids. The DNA for the CDR3 is TGTGCCAGCAGTGCTCTGACAGGGCCGAGCCTTAATGAAAAACTGTTTTTT. Its translation is CASSALTGPSLNEKLFF.

In regard to this clone: One end of the junction does not line up with germline, which may come from a read error. This chain joins TRBV5-5 and TRBJ2-3, with TRBD1 matching over 9 bases. Germline V lookup: CDR1 SGHKS, CDR2 YYEKEE (reference sequence). The CDR3 length is 12 residues. The CDR3 region is CASGYRDREAQF. The CDR3 nucleotides read TGTGCCAGCGGATACCGGGACAGGGAGGCCCAATTT.

This sequence joins TRBV6-1 and TRBJ1-5; D might be TRBD1 (5 bases). The V gene lost 0 bases and the J gene lost 6 bases, with 15 bases spanning the gap. Per germline, CDR1 MNHNS and CDR2 SASEGT. This CDR3 has 16 amino acids. CDR3 sequence: CASSEALQGGSQPQHF. The CDR3 DNA follows: TGTGCCAGCAGTGAAGCGCTTCAGGGAGGGAGTCAGCCCCAGCATTTT.

V and J are TRBV9 and TRBJ1-1, with 9 nucleotides matching TRBD1. Trimming at V came to 4 bases and at J to 13 bases, leaving 11 bases not matched to a gene. Germline loops: CDR1 SGDLS, CDR2 YYNGEE. This CDR3 comprises 13 residues. In DNA, the CDR3 is TGTGCCAGCAGCTCGGGACAGGGTATCCCTGGTTTCTTT. This gives the protein CASSSGQGIPGFF.

The rearrangement uses TRBV30 and TRBJ1-5; a possible D gene is TRBD1 (6 bases). V was cut by 1 base and J by 7 bases, with 14 bases left in between. The germline gives CDR1 GTSNPN, CDR2 SVGIG (reference sequence). This CDR3 comprises 14 residues. The CDR3 reads CAWSAGHLGQPQHF. CDR3 sequence (DNA): TGTGCCTGGAGTGCGGGACATTTAGGCCAGCCCCAGCATTTT.

The chain has TRBV9 and TRBJ2-2; 11 bases are shared with TRBD2. The CDR3 covers 18 residues. Unmatched junction bases numbered 15, after V lost 4 bases and J lost 7 bases. The germline gives CDR1 SGDLS, CDR2 YYNGEE. Here the CDR3 DNA reads TGTGCCAGCAGCTCCCTGCTAGCGGGAGGTTTCCTAGGCGGGGAGCTGTTTTTT. Protein product: CASSSLLAGGFLGGELFF.

The chain joins TRBV4-1 to TRBJ2-3; 12 bases are shared with TRBD2. Trimming cost V 0 bases and J 4 bases; bases outside gene matches: 2. There are 16 residues in the CDR3. The germline V gene encodes CDR1 MGHRA and CDR2 YSYEKL. Written as DNA, the CDR3 is TGCGCCAGCAGCCAAGATCTAGCGGGGGGGCCAGATACGCAGTATTTT. It encodes CASSQDLAGGPDTQYF.

The V and J genes are TRBV18 and TRBJ2-1, with 8 bases lining up with TRBD2. The germline V gene has CDR1 KGHSH and CDR2 LQKENI. This CDR3 is 15 amino acids long. Germline trimming cut 2 bases from V and 3 bases from J; bases unmatched to any gene: 3. The CDR3 coding sequence is TGTGCCAGCTCACCAATGCGGGGGGACTACAATGAGCAGTTCTTC. It codes for CASSPMRGDYNEQFF.

The chain uses TRBV27 and TRBJ2-1; tentatively, D is TRBD1 (5 bases). V lost 3 bases and J 0 bases, leaving 12 bases between the germline ends. Germline lookup yields CDR1 MNHEY and CDR2 SMNVEV (reference sequence). The CDR3 is 16 amino acids. The DNA of the CDR3 is TGTGCCAGCAGTTTCTTGACAGCGAGCTCCTACAATGAGCAGTTCTTC. Translating gives CASSFLTASSYNEQFF.

This chain joins TRBV11-2 and TRBJ2-5; tentative D call: TRBD2 (6 bases). Trimming pared 1 base from V and 3 bases from J, leaving 6 bases between. Germline V gene sequence: CDR1 SGHAT, CDR2 FQNNGV. The CDR3 extends over 13 amino acids. CDR3 sequence (DNA): TGTGCCAGCAGCTTAGGACTAGAAGAGACCCAGTACTTC. Protein product: CASSLGLEETQYF.

The chain couples TRBV7-2 to TRBJ2-7; possibly TRBD2 for D (5 bases). CDR3 length: 15 residues. The germline V and J ends were trimmed by 5 bases and 6 bases, with 20 bases remaining between them. The V gene's germline CDR1 is SGHTA and CDR2 FQGNSA. CDR3 loop: CASSPSGSVPREQYF. CDR3 bases: TGTGCCAGCAGCCCCAGCGGTAGCGTGCCCCGCGAGCAGTACTTC.

The gene calls are TRBV7-4 and TRBJ1-6; D might be TRBD1 (5 bases). CDR1 is SGHVT and CDR2 is SQSDAQ in the germline V gene. The V end was cut by 5 bases, the J end by 13 bases, with 27 bases between. The CDR3 spans 17 residues. CDR3 nucleotide sequence: TGTGCCAGCAGCCCCCGCGGGGCGGTCGATCAACGGGGGCCCCTCCACTTT. Translating gives CASSPRGAVDQRGPLHF. The variable domain in full, with the rest retrieved from reference TRBV7-4 and TRBJ1-6, is GAGVSQSPRYKVAKRGRDVALRCDSISGHVTLYWYRQTLGQGSEVLTYSQSDAQRDKSGRPSGRFSAERPERSVSTLKIQRTEQGDSAVYLCASSPRGAVDQRGPLHFGNGTRLTVT.

V usage is TRBV6-5 and J usage is TRBJ2-7, with 7 nucleotides matching TRBD1. With V trimmed by 6 bases and J by 2 bases, 7 bases remained unmatched. The germline gives CDR1 MNHEY, CDR2 SVGAGI. CDR3 length: 14 amino acids. The CDR3 sequence is CASRRAQGAYEQYF. In DNA form, the CDR3 reads TGTGCCAGCAGGAGAGCTCAGGGGGCCTACGAGCAGTACTTC.

V and J are TRBV19 and TRBJ1-1; 8 nucleotides match TRBD1. The V gene end was trimmed by 7 bases and the J gene end by 0 bases; junction bases not matched to a gene: 7. The CDR3 consists of 15 residues. Germline loops: CDR1 LNHDA, CDR2 SQIVND (reference sequence). The CDR3 DNA is TGTGCCAGTAATCCTAGGACAGGGATGAACACTGAAGCTTTCTTT. This encodes CASNPRTGMNTEAFF.

With respect to this clone: Its ends do not fully match the called genes, so a read error is possible. The chain is built from TRBV7-7 and TRBJ2-3; D remains ambiguous. The CDR3 extends over 13 amino acids. Germline values: CDR1 SSHAT, CDR2 FNYEAQ (reference sequence). CDR3 protein: CASSLAEADTQYF. The CDR3 DNA is TGTGCTAGCAGCTTAGCCGAGGCAGATACGCAGTATTTT.

The gene calls are TRBV4-2 and TRBJ2-3, with 13 bases matching TRBD2. CDR3 length equals 17 residues. The junction had 8 bases not matched to a gene; V was cut back by 6 bases and J by 2 bases. Germline CDR1 reads LGHNA; CDR2 reads YNFKEQ. The CDR3 DNA reads as TGTGCCAGCAGGGGGACTAGCGGGACGCCCCCCACAGATACGCAGTATTTT. Translating gives CASRGTSGTPPTDTQYF.

The chain joins TRBV6-5 to TRBJ2-3, with a weak D call TRBD2 (6 bases). The V gene lost 6 bases and the J gene lost 3 bases, with 16 bases spanning the gap. The CDR3 length is 15 residues. CDR1 is MNHEY, CDR2 SVGAGI, per germline. CDR3 bases: TGTGCCAGCAGCCCCGGAGGGCGCCAGACAGATACGCAGTATTTT. Translating it yields CASSPGGRQTDTQYF.

The chain joins TRBV29-1 to TRBJ2-1; 12 bases are a match to TRBD2. This CDR3 is built from 16 residues. Germline V gene lookup returns CDR1 SQVTM and CDR2 ANQGSEA. V trimming: 1 base; J trimming: 7 bases; junction bases outside the gene matches: 8. This chain's CDR3 is CSVEGLAGGKINEQFF. The CDR3 region has the DNA TGCAGCGTTGAAGGGCTAGCGGGAGGGAAAATAAATGAGCAGTTCTTC.

The V call is TRBV4-2, the J call TRBJ2-5; 10 nucleotides align to TRBD2. The ends lost 0 bases at V and 5 bases at J; junction bases unmatched: 9. Germline lookup yields CDR1 LGHNA and CDR2 YNFKEQ. The CDR3 loop spans 17 amino acids. The CDR3 is CASSQDWSGGAFETQYF. As DNA, the CDR3 is TGTGCCAGCAGCCAAGATTGGAGCGGGGGGGCCTTTGAGACCCAGTACTTC.